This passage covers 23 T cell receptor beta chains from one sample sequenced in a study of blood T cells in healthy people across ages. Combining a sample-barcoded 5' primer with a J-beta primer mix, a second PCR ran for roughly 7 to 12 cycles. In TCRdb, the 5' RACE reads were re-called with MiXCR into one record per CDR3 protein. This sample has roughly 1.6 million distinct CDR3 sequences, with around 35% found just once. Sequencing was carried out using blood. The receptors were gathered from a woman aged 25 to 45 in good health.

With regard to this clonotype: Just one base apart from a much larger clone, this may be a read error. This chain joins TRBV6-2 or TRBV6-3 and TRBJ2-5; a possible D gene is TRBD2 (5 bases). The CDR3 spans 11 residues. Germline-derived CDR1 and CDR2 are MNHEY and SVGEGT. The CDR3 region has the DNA TGTGCCAGCGACTTTGGGGAGACCCGGTACTTC. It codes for CASDFGETRYF.

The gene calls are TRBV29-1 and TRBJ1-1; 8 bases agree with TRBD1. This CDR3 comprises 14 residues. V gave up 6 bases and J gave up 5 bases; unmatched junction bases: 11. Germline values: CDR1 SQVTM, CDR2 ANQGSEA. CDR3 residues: CSVGEQGVRTEAFF. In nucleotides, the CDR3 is TGCAGCGTCGGGGAACAGGGGGTGCGAACTGAAGCTTTCTTT.

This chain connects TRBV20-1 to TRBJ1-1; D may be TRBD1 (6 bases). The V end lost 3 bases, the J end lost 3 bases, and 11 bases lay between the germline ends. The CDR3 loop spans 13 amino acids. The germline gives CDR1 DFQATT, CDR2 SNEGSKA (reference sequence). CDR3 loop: CSASNRAYTEAFF. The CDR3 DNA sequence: TGCAGTGCTAGTAACAGGGCTTACACTGAAGCTTTCTTT.

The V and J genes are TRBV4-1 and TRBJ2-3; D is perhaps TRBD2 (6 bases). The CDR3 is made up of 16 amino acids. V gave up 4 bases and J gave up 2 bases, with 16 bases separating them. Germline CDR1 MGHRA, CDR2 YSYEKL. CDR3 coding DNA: TGCGCCAGCAGCCCATACGGGCGGGGCAACACAGATACGCAGTATTTT. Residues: CASSPYGRGNTDTQYF.

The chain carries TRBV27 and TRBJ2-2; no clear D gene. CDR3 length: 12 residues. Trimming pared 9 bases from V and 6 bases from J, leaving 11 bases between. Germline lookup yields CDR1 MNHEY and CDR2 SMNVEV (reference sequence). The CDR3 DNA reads TGTGCCAGTCTCGGAGTTCCCGGGGAGCTGTTTTTT. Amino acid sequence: CASLGVPGELFF.

The CDR3 nucleotides are TGCAGCCCCCGGCGGCCAAGCACAGATACGCAGTATTTT. This encodes CSPRRPSTDTQYF. The chain carries TRBV20-1 and TRBJ2-3; no reliable D call. The CDR3 is 13 residues long. The germline gives CDR1 DFQATT, CDR2 SNEGSKA (reference sequence).

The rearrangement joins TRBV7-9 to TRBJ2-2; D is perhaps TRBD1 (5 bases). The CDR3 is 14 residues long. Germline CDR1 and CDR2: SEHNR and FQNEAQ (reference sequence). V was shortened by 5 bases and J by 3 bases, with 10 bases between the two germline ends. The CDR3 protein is CASSIDSYTGELFF. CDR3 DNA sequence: TGTGCCAGCAGCATAGACAGCTACACCGGGGAGCTGTTTTTT. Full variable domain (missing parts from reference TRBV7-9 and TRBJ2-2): DTGVSQNPRHKITKRGQNVTFRCDPISEHNRLYWYRQTLGQGPEFLTYFQNEAQLEKSRLLSDRFSAERPKGSFSTLEIQRTEQGDSAMYLCASSIDSYTGELFFGEGSRLTVL.

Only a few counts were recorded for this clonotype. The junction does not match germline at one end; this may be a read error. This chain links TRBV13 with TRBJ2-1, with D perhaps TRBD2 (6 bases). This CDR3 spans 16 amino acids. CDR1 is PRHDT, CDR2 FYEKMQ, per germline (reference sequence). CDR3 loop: CASSPWGGSSYNEQFF. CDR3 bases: TGCGCCAGCAGCCCCTGGGGAGGCAGCTCCTACAATGAGCAGTTCTTC.

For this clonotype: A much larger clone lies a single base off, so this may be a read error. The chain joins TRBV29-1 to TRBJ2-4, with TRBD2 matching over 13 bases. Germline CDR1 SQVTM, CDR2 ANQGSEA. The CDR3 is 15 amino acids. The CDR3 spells CSVKEGTSGKWEQYF. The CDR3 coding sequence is TGCAGCGTTAAAGAAGGGACTAGCGGGAAGTGGGAGCAGTACTTC. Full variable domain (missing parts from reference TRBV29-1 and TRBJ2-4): SAVISQKPSRDICQRGTSLTIQCQVDSQVTMMFWYRQQPGQSLTLIATANQGSEATYESGFVIDKFPISRPNLTFSTLTVSNMSPEDSSIYLCSVKEGTSGKWEQYFGAGTRLSVL.

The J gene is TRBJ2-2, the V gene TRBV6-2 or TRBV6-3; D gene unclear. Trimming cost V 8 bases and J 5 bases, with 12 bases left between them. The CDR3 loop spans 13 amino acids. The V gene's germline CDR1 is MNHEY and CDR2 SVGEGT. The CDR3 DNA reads TGTGCCAGCGCCGCTCAATTTACCGGGGAGCTGTTTTTT. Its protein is CASAAQFTGELFF.

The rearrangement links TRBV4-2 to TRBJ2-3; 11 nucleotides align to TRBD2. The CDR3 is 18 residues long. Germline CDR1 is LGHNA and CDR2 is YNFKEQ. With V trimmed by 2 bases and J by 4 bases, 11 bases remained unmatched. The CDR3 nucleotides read TGTGCCAGCAGCCAATACGGGGCTAGCGGGGGGCAATCAGATACGCAGTATTTT. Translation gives CASSQYGASGGQSDTQYF.

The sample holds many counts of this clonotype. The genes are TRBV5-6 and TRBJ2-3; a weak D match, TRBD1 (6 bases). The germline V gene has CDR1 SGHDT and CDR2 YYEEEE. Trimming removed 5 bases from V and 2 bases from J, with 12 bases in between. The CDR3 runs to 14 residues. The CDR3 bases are TGTGCCAGCAGTCGTGACAGGTTCACAGATACGCAGTATTTT. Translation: CASSRDRFTDTQYF.

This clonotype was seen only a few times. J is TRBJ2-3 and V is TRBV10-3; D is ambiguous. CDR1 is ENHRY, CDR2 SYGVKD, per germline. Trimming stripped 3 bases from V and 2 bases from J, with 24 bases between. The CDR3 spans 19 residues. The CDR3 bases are TGTGCCATCAGTGACAGAATCTCCACCCTAGGGTCTCCCACAGATACGCAGTATTTT. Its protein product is CAISDRISTLGSPTDTQYF.

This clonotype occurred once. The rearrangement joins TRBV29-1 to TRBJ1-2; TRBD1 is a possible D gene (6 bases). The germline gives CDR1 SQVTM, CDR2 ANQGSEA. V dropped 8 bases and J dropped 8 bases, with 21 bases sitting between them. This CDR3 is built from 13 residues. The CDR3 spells CSMERGASGGYTF. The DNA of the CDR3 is TGCAGCATGGAGAGGGGGGCAAGTGGGGGCTACACCTTC.

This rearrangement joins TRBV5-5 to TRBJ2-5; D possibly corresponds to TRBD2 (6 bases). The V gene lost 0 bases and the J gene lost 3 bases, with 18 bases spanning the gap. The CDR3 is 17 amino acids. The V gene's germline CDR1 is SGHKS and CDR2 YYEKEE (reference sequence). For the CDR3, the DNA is TGTGCCAGCAGCTTGGGGGTCGGTATGGGCGGGGAAGAGACCCAGTACTTC. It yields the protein CASSLGVGMGGEETQYF.

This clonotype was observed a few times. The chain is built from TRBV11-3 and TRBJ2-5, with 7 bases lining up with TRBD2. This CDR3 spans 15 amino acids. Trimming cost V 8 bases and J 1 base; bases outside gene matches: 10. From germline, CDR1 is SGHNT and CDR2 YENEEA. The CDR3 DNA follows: TGTGCCAGCTCTAAGGGGCGGGGGACCCAAGAGACCCAGTACTTC. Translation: CASSKGRGTQETQYF.

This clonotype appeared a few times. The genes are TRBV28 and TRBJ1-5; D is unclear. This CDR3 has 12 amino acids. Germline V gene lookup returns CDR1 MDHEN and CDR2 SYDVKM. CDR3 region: CAIRPPYQPQHF. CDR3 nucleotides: TGTGCTATTAGACCCCCCTATCAGCCCCAGCATTTT.

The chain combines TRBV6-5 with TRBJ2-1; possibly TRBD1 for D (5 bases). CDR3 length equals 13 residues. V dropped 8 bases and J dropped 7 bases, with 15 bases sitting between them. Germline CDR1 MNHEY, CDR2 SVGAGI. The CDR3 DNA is TGTGCCAGCCAACAGGCTCTAGGAAATGAGCAGTTCTTC. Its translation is CASQQALGNEQFF.

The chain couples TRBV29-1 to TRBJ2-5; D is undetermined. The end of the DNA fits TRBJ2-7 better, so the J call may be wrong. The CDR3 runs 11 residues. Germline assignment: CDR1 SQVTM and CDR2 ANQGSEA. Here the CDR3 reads CSVRVTCEQYF. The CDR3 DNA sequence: TGCAGCGTAAGGGTCACCTGCGAGCAGTACTTC.

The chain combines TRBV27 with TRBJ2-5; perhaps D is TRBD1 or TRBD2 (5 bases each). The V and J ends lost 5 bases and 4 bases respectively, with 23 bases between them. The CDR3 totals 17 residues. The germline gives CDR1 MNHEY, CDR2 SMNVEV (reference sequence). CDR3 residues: CASSLSGGGEIIETQYF. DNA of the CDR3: TGTGCCAGCAGTCTCAGCGGTGGGGGAGAAATCATAGAGACCCAGTACTTC.

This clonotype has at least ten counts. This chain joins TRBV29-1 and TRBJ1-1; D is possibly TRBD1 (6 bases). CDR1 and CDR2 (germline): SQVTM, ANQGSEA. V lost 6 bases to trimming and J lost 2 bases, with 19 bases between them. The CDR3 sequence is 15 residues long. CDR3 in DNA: TGCAGCGTGGACAGTCCGGGAGAACTAAACACTGAAGCTTTCTTT. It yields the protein CSVDSPGELNTEAFF. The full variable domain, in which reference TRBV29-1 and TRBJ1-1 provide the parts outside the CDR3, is SAVISQKPSRDICQRGTSLTIQCQVDSQVTMMFWYRQQPGQSLTLIATANQGSEATYESGFVIDKFPISRPNLTFSTLTVSNMSPEDSSIYLCSVDSPGELNTEAFFGQGTRLTVV.

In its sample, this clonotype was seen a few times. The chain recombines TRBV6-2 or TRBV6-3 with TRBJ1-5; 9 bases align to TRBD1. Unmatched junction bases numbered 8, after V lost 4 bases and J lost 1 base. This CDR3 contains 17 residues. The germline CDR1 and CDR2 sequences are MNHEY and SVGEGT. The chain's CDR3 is CASSLRTGAPSNQPQHF. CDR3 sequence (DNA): TGTGCCAGCAGTTTAAGGACAGGGGCCCCAAGCAATCAGCCCCAGCATTTT.

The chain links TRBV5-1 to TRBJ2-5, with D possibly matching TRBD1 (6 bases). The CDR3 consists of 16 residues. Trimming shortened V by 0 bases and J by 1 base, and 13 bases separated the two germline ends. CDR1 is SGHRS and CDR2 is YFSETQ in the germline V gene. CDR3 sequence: CASSLGAGAIQETQYF. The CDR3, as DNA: TGCGCCAGCAGCTTGGGGGCAGGGGCCATCCAAGAGACCCAGTACTTC.